These T cell receptor beta chains were read from a single sample in a study of T cell repertoires in cytomegalovirus infection. No antigen is known for these receptors. One entry per CDR3 protein, called by TCRdb with MiXCR from the reads. This repertoire shows under 95,000 distinct CDR3 sequences, roughly 44% found once; its top ten account for 85% to 95%. This specimen was CD8+ T cells from cultured PBMCs, taken from culture after CMV antigen stimulation. These receptors all come from a human donor in good health (CMV status not recorded). Some clones in this sample may be carry-over from other donors' samples. Both conserved end residues are part of each CDR3. D genes are given only for firm matches. Rows may omit the clone size; those that give it use once, few, many or a size class.

clone size: -
V gene: TRBV10-2
D gene: -
J gene: TRBJ1-5
CDR3 protein: CASSESRNQPQHF
CDR3 DNA: TGCGCCAGCAGTGAGTCAAGAAATCAGCCCCAGCATTTT

clone size: once
V gene: TRBV7-9
D gene: -
J gene: TRBJ1-1
CDR3 protein: CASSGRIEAFF
CDR3 DNA: TGTGCCAGCAGCGGACGAATAGAAGCTTTCTTT

clone size: -
V gene: TRBV5-1
D gene: -
J gene: TRBJ2-2
CDR3 protein: CASSLQGQAGELFF
CDR3 DNA: TGCGCCAGCAGCTTGCAGGGCCAAGCCGGGGAGCTGTTTTTT

clone size: -
V gene: TRBV7-6
D gene: -
J gene: TRBJ2-7
CDR3 protein: CASSSGWDQTYEQYF
CDR3 DNA: TGTGCCAGCAGCTCCGGGTGGGACCAGACCTACGAGCAGTACTTC

clone size: few
V gene: TRBV24-1
D gene: TRBD1
J gene: TRBJ2-2
CDR3 protein: CATSERDSYTGELFF
CDR3 DNA: TGTGCCACCAGTGAAAGGGACAGCTACACCGGGGAGCTGTTTTTT

clone size: many
V gene: TRBV12-3/TRBV12-4
D gene: -
J gene: TRBJ2-6
CDR3 protein: CASSVRQAIFSGANVLTF
CDR3 DNA: TGTGCCAGCAGCGTGAGACAGGCCATTTTCTCTGGGGCCAACGTCCTGACTTTC

clone size: -
V gene: TRBV27
D gene: -
J gene: TRBJ2-3
CDR3 protein: CASSRRWAPQDTQYF
CDR3 DNA: TGTGCCAGCAGCCGCAGATGGGCCCCCCAGGATACGCAGTATTTT

clone size: -
V gene: TRBV15
D gene: TRBD2
J gene: TRBJ2-3
CDR3 protein: CATSRTSGVSTDTQYF
CDR3 DNA: TGTGCCACCAGCCGCACTAGCGGGGTAAGCACAGATACGCAGTATTTT

clone size: once
V gene: TRBV29-1
D gene: -
J gene: TRBJ2-5
CDR3 protein: CSARPGTQETQYF
CDR3 DNA: TGCAGCGCCCGACCGGGTACCCAAGAGACCCAGTACTTC

clone size: -
V gene: TRBV6-2/TRBV6-3
D gene: TRBD2
J gene: TRBJ2-1
CDR3 protein: CASSYQASGNPPYNEQFF
CDR3 DNA: TGTGCCAGCAGTTACCAGGCTAGCGGAAACCCCCCCTACAATGAGCAGTTCTTC

clone size: -
V gene: TRBV7-2
D gene: TRBD2
J gene: TRBJ2-5
CDR3 protein: CASSLVSGGFETQYF
CDR3 DNA: TGTGCCAGCAGCTTAGTGAGCGGGGGGTTTGAGACCCAGTACTTC

clone size: -
V gene: TRBV6-8
D gene: -
J gene: TRBJ2-1
CDR3 protein: CASRTGYNEQFF
CDR3 DNA: TGTGCCAGTCGGACTGGATACAATGAGCAGTTCTTC

clone size: -
V gene: TRBV7-9
D gene: TRBD1
J gene: TRBJ2-1
CDR3 protein: CASSSTKDRGFYNEQFF
CDR3 DNA: TGTGCCAGCAGCTCAACCAAGGACAGGGGCTTCTACAATGAGCAGTTCTTC

clone size: -
V gene: TRBV7-3
D gene: -
J gene: TRBJ1-3
CDR3 protein: CASSERSGNTIYF
CDR3 DNA: TGTGCCAGCAGCGAAAGGTCTGGAAACACCATATATTTT

clone size: few
V gene: TRBV4-1
D gene: TRBD2
J gene: TRBJ2-1
CDR3 protein: CASSQDLTGGGEQFF
CDR3 DNA: TGCGCCAGCAGCCAAGATCTCACCGGCGGGGGTGAGCAGTTCTTC

clone size: many
V gene: TRBV7-9
D gene: TRBD1
J gene: TRBJ1-4
CDR3 protein: CASSNSGQGFKLFF
CDR3 DNA: TGTGCCAGCAGCAATTCGGGACAGGGCTTTAAACTGTTTTTT